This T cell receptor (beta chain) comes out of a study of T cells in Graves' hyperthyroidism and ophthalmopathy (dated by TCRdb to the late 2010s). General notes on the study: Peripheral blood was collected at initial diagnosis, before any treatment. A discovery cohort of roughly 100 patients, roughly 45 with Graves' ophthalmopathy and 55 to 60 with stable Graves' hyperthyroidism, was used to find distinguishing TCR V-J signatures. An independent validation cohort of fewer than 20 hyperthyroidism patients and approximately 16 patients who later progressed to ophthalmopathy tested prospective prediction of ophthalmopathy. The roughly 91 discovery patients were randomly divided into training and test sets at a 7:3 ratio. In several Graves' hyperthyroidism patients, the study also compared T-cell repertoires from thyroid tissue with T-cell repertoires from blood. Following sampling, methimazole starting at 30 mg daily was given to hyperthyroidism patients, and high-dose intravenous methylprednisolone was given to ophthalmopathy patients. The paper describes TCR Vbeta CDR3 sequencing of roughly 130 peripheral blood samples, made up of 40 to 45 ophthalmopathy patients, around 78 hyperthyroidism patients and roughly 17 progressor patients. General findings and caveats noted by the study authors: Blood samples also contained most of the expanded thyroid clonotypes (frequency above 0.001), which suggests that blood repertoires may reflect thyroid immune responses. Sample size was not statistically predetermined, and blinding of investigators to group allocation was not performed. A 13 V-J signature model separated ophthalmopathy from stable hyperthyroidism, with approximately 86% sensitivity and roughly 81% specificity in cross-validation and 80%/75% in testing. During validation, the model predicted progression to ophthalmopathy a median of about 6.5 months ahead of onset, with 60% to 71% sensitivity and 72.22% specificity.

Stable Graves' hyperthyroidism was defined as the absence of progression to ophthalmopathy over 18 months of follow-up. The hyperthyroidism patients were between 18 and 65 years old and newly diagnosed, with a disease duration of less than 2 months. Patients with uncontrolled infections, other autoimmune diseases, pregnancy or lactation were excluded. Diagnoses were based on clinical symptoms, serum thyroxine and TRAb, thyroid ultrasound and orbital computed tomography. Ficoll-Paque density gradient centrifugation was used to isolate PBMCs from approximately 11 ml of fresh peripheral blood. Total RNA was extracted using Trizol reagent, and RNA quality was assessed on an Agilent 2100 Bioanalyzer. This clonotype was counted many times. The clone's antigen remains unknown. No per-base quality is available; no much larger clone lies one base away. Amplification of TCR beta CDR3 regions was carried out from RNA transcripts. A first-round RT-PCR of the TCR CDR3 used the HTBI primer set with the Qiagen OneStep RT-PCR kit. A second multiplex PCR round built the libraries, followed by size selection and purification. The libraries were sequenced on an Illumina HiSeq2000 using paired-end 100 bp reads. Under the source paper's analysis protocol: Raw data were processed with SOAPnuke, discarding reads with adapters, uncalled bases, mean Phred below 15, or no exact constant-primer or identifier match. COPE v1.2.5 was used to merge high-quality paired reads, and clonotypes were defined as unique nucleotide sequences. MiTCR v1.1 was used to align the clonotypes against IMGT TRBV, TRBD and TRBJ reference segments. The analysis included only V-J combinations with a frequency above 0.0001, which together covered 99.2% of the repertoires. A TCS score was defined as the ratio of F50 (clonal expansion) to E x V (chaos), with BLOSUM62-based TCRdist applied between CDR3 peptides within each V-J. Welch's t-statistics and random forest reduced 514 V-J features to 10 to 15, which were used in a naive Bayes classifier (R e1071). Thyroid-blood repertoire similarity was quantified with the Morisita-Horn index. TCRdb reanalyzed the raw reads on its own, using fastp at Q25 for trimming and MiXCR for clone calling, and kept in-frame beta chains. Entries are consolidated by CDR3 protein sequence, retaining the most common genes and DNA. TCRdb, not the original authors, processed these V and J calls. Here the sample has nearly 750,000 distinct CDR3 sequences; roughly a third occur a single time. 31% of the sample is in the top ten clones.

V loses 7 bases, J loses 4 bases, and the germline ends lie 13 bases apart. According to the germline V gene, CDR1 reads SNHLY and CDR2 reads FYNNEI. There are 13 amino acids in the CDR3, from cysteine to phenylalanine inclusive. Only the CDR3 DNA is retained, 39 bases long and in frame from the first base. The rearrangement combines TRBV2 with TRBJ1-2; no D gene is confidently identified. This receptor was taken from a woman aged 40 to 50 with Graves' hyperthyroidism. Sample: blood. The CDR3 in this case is CASNHKKSYGYTF. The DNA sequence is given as TGTGCCAGCAACCACAAGAAAAGCTATGGCTACACCTTC.